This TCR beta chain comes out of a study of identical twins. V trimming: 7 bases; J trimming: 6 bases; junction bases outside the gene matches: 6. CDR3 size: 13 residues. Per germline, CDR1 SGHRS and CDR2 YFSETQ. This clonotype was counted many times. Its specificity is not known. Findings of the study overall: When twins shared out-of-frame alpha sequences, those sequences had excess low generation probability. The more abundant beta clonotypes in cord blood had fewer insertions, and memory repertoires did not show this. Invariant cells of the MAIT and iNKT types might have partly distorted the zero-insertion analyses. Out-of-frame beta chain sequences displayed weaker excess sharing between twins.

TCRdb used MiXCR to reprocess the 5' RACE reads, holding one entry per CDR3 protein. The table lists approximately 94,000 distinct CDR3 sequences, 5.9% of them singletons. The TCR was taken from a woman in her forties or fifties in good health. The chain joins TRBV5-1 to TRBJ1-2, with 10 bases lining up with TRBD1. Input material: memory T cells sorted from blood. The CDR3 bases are TGCGCCAGCTCCGGGACAGGGGCCAATGGCTACACCTTC. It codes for CASSGTGANGYTF.